This T cell receptor beta chain was identified during a study of spatial heterogeneity in lung cancer. Germline V CDR1 and CDR2: SGHVS, FQNEAQ. The ends were cut back, 11 bases at V and 5 bases at J, with 18 bases in the middle. This CDR3 region has 14 residues. Study findings and constraints: Intratumoral expanded alpha and beta TCR counts were found to track tumor mutation counts.

TCRdb re-called the 5' RACE reads through MiXCR, storing one row per CDR3 protein. This sample carries about 9,500 distinct CDR3 sequences, roughly 13% of them seen once, and the ten largest clones take roughly 13%. As to time point: sample taken at primary tumor resection. From tumor, nontumor lung or frozen PBMC, whole RNA was taken unsorted for sequencing. This clonotype was found many times. What it binds is unknown. This beta chain was picked up by a library intended for alpha chains and is off target, so its count carries little meaning. This specimen consisted of lung tumor tissue, obtained at surgery. This sequence joins TRBV7-8 and TRBJ2-2; perhaps TRBD2 as D (6 bases). This receptor was obtained from a male donor with early-stage non-small cell lung cancer. CDR3 amino acids: CAASPGRGTGELFF. DNA for the CDR3: TGTGCCGCCTCTCCCGGGAGAGGAACCGGGGAGCTGTTTTTT.